Each of the 15 T cell receptor beta chains below was sequenced from the same sample in a study of Ad26.COV2.S vaccination and SARS-CoV-2 variants (dated by TCRdb to the early 2020s). Library preparation was by the immunoSEQ multiplex PCR assay. TCRdb carries this immuneACCESS record with in-frame sequences only. Its versions omit some clonotypes, under half of them owing to an unresolved V gene in the studies checked, with the rest unexplained. Here the sample has some 250,000 clones; roughly 90% occur a single time. The ten largest make up around 10% of the sample. Explained via the paper, the treatment or condition label denotes: 15 to 20 received Ad26.COV2.S at low or high dose, single or two shots; 5 received placebo; per-sample allocation not given. Repertoires of vaccine and placebo recipients were sequenced from samples collected on day 63 after the first injection. Specimen: peripheral blood, collected in a trial of Ad26.COV2.S vaccine versus placebo. The receptors were sampled from a person aged 18-60 years who received the Ad26.COV2.S COVID-19 vaccine or a placebo.

J is TRBJ2-5 and V is TRBV2, with D maybe TRBD1 (6 bases). Germline loops: CDR1 SNHLY, CDR2 FYNNEI. The CDR3 runs 14 residues. Trimming removed 1 base from V and 5 bases from J, with 11 bases in between. CDR3 in amino acids: CASSEVRGRETQYF. The CDR3 DNA reads as TGTGCCAGCAGTGAAGTCAGGGGTCGGGAGACCCAGTACTTC.

The genes are TRBV5-1 and TRBJ2-7; D possibly matches TRBD1 or TRBD2 (6 bases each). Between the trimmed V and J ends, which lost 4 bases and 2 bases, there was a span of 10 bases. Germline V lookup: CDR1 SGHRS, CDR2 YFSETQ. This CDR3 spans 13 amino acids. The CDR3 bases are TGCGCCAGCAGCCCGGAGGGGGCCTACGAGCAGTACTTC. Protein product: CASSPEGAYEQYF.

This chain uses TRBV6-5 with TRBJ2-1; TRBD2 aligns across 8 bases. V lost 2 bases to trimming and J lost 7 bases; unmatched junction nucleotides: 7. CDR1 and CDR2 from the germline V gene are MNHEY and SVGAGI. This CDR3 has 15 amino acids. The chain's CDR3 is CASSYLSVAGNEQFF. CDR3 in DNA: TGTGCCAGCAGTTACCTCTCGGTAGCGGGAAATGAGCAGTTCTTC.

The chain joins TRBV7-2 to TRBJ2-7; D not certain. Between the trimmed V and J ends, which lost 3 bases and 0 bases, there was a span of 12 bases. CDR3 length: 15 amino acids. Germline V gives CDR1 SGHTA, CDR2 FQGNSA. The CDR3 region is CASSFIAPISYEQYF. CDR3 coding DNA: TGTGCCAGCAGCTTTATCGCGCCAATCTCCTACGAGCAGTACTTC.

The V and J genes are TRBV6-2 or TRBV6-3 and TRBJ2-4, with 16 bases aligning to TRBD2. The CDR3 runs 17 residues. V lost 4 bases, J lost 8 bases, and 8 bases stayed unmatched. CDR1 and CDR2 (germline): MNHEY, SVGEGT. For the CDR3, the DNA is TGTGCCAGCAGTTCCGGGACTAGCGGGGGGGATAGGGACATTCAGTACTTC. This gives the protein CASSSGTSGGDRDIQYF.

This clone showed up just a few times. The J gene is TRBJ2-7, the V gene TRBV3-1 (or the pseudogene TRBV3-2); TRBD2 might be the D (6 bases). Germline V gene lookup returns CDR1 LGHDT and CDR2 YNNKEL (reference sequence). V was shortened by 4 bases and J by 6 bases, with 16 bases between the two germline ends. The CDR3 has 14 amino acids. CDR3 protein: CASSPTGLGGEQYF. CDR3 bases: TGTGCCAGCAGCCCTACGGGCCTCGGGGGCGAGCAGTACTTC.

The V gene is TRBV10-3, the J gene TRBJ1-2, with D maybe TRBD1 (5 bases). V was cut by 10 bases and J by 8 bases, with 17 bases left in between. Germline loops: CDR1 ENHRY, CDR2 SYGVKD. The CDR3 extends over 12 amino acids. CDR3 sequence reads: CATGETVQGYTF. CDR3 nucleotides: TGTGCCACCGGCGAGACAGTACAAGGCTACACCTTC.

The rearrangement joins TRBV5-5 to TRBJ2-7, with D hard to call. V was shortened by 0 bases and J by 2 bases, with 0 bases between the two germline ends. The germline V gene has CDR1 SGHKS and CDR2 YYEKEE (reference sequence). CDR3 size: 11 residues. The CDR3 coding sequence is TGTGCCAGCAGCTTGGCCTACGAGCAGTACTTC. It yields the protein CASSLAYEQYF.

Concerning this clone itself: Sequence at one end of the junction differs from germline and may be a read error. The chain couples TRBV7-7 to TRBJ2-7; D is perhaps TRBD1 (6 bases). Germline CDR1 reads SSHAT; CDR2 reads FNYEAQ (reference sequence). The CDR3 has 14 amino acids. In DNA, the CDR3 is TGTGCTAGCAGCGTGTCACAGGGTCTGTACGAGCAGTACTTC. Translation: CASSVSQGLYEQYF.

The J gene is TRBJ2-3, the V gene TRBV6-2 or TRBV6-3; D unresolved. The V gene lost 0 bases and the J gene lost 1 base, with 11 bases spanning the gap. Germline loops: CDR1 MNHEY, CDR2 SVGEGT. The CDR3 contains 16 residues. CDR3 DNA sequence: TGTGCCAGCAGTTACTCGATGGCGGCAGGCACAGATACGCAGTATTTT. Translated: CASSYSMAAGTDTQYF.

This chain connects TRBV10-1 to TRBJ1-1; D remains ambiguous. Trimming cost V 7 bases and J 2 bases, with 11 bases left between them. The germline V gene has CDR1 WNHNN and CDR2 SYGVQD (reference sequence). This CDR3 has 13 amino acids. This CDR3 reads CASNSGDNTEAFF. CDR3 nucleotide sequence: TGCGCCAGCAATTCCGGAGATAACACTGAAGCTTTCTTT.

The V call is TRBV2, the J call TRBJ1-5; 7 nucleotides align to TRBD1. The V segment lost 6 bases and the J segment 6 bases; nucleotides outside the gene matches: 11. The CDR3 is made up of 15 amino acids. The germline V gene encodes CDR1 SNHLY and CDR2 FYNNEI. The CDR3 DNA follows: TGTGCCAGCAGGGTTACAGGGACAGTAAGTCAGCCCCAGCATTTT. Translated: CASRVTGTVSQPQHF.

The rearrangement links TRBV5-5 to TRBJ2-7; TRBD2 is a possible D gene (8 bases). Germline V CDR1 and CDR2: SGHKS, YYEKEE (reference sequence). The CDR3 spans 17 residues. Trimming shortened V by 5 bases and J by 5 bases, and 26 bases separated the two germline ends. The CDR3 DNA sequence: TGTGCCAGCAGTTCCGGGACAGCGGGCGGGAGGAATAACGAGCAGTACTTC. Translating gives CASSSGTAGGRNNEQYF.

V usage is TRBV5-1 and J usage is TRBJ2-7; D is possibly TRBD1 (6 bases). CDR1 is SGHRS, CDR2 YFSETQ, per germline. Trimming cost V 4 bases and J 5 bases, with 13 bases left between them. The CDR3 contains 13 residues. This CDR3 reads CASSGTGWDEQYF. The DNA for the CDR3 is TGCGCCAGCAGCGGAACAGGGTGGGACGAGCAGTACTTC.

The gene calls are TRBV3-1 (or the pseudogene TRBV3-2) and TRBJ1-3, with TRBD1 identical over 7 bases. The CDR3 is 17 residues long. CDR1 and CDR2 from the germline V gene are LGHDT and YNNKEL (reference sequence). Trimming cost V 4 bases and J 0 bases; bases outside gene matches: 9. CDR3 in DNA: TGTGCCAGCAGCCGAAAAAAGGGGACAGTCTCTGGAAACACCATATATTTT. This encodes CASSRKKGTVSGNTIYF.